This entry lists 5 T cell receptor beta chains sequenced from one sample in a study of blood T cells in healthy people across ages. Using a J-beta primer mix together with a sample-barcoded 5' primer, a second PCR was run for about 6 to 12 cycles. TCRdb re-called the 5' RACE reads through MiXCR, storing one row per CDR3 protein. The sample shows some 560,000 distinct CDR3 sequences, about 27% of them seen only once. These sequences were also reported in another study, on T cells of mothers and their children.

The sequencing input was blood. Source of these receptors: a boy between 2 and 10 years old in good health.

Details on this clonotype: Possible read error: a much larger clone is one base away. The J gene is TRBJ1-1, the V gene TRBV6-6; D unresolved. V lost 7 bases and J 0 bases, leaving 3 bases between the germline ends. The CDR3 covers 11 residues. Germline V gene lookup returns CDR1 MNHNY and CDR2 SVGAGI (reference sequence). CDR3 sequence (DNA): TGTGCCAGCAAGATGAACACTGAAGCTTTCTTT. Protein sequence: CASKMNTEAFF.

The chain has TRBV7-9 and TRBJ2-3; 7 bases match TRBD2. Trimming at V came to 1 base and at J to 3 bases, leaving 7 bases not matched to a gene. This CDR3 contains 16 residues. CDR1 and CDR2 from the germline V gene are SEHNR and FQNEAQ (reference sequence). DNA for the CDR3: TGTGCCAGCAGCTTAGAGGTTGCGGGAGCGACAGATACGCAGTATTTT. Translation: CASSLEVAGATDTQYF.

The rearrangement links TRBV29-1 to TRBJ1-1, with D unclear. This CDR3 is built from 13 residues. The V gene lost 5 bases and the J gene lost 0 bases, with 10 bases spanning the gap. Germline CDR1 SQVTM, CDR2 ANQGSEA. The CDR3 DNA follows: TGCAGCGTTTTTAGGGTGATGAACACTGAAGCTTTCTTT. Translation: CSVFRVMNTEAFF. Combining the CDR3 with reference TRBV29-1 and TRBJ1-1 gives the whole variable domain SAVISQKPSRDICQRGTSLTIQCQVDSQVTMMFWYRQQPGQSLTLIATANQGSEATYESGFVIDKFPISRPNLTFSTLTVSNMSPEDSSIYLCSVFRVMNTEAFFGQGTRLTVV.

This clonotype has just a few counts. The CDR3 reads CASSYEIAGGPPGNEQFF. For the CDR3, the DNA is TGTGCCAGCAGTTACGAGATAGCGGGAGGGCCCCCTGGGAATGAGCAGTTCTTC. The chain is built from TRBV6-2 or TRBV6-3 and TRBJ2-1, with TRBD2 matching 11 bases. The V and J ends lost 2 bases and 7 bases, in that order; junction bases with no gene match: 13. CDR1 MNHEY and CDR2 SVGEGT come from the germline V gene. The CDR3 loop spans 18 amino acids.

The V call is TRBV6-6, the J call TRBJ2-7; D is possibly TRBD2 (6 bases). Germline assignment: CDR1 MNHNY and CDR2 SVGAGI (reference sequence). V lost 3 bases and J lost 0, with 15 bases in between. CDR3 length: 16 residues. The CDR3 loop is CASSYGERASSYEQYF. In nucleotides, the CDR3 is TGTGCCAGCAGTTATGGGGAGCGGGCCTCCTCCTACGAGCAGTACTTC.